What follows is one T cell receptor (beta chain) and its context. These data are taken from a study of T-cell reconstitution after alpha-beta-depleted transplantation in children. The TCRbeta library incorporated unique molecular identifiers. One entry per CDR3 protein results from TCRdb running MiXCR on the PCR reads. The sample has 200,000 to 250,000 distinct CDR3 sequences, under 9.5% seen once. CDR3 length: 13 residues. V trimming: 3 bases; J trimming: 7 bases; junction bases outside the gene matches: 5. Per germline, CDR1 KGHSH and CDR2 LQKENI. This sequence was found in a human donor who donated a stem cell graft to a child with acute lymphoblastic leukemia. The sequencing here drew on PBMCs from the stem cell graft donor, taken from the stem cell graft. This chain uses TRBV18 with TRBJ1-1, with 7 positions matching TRBD1. The CDR3 DNA reads as TGTGCCAGCTCACCTGGGACAGCGAGTGAAGCTTTCTTT. Translating it yields CASSPGTASEAFF.